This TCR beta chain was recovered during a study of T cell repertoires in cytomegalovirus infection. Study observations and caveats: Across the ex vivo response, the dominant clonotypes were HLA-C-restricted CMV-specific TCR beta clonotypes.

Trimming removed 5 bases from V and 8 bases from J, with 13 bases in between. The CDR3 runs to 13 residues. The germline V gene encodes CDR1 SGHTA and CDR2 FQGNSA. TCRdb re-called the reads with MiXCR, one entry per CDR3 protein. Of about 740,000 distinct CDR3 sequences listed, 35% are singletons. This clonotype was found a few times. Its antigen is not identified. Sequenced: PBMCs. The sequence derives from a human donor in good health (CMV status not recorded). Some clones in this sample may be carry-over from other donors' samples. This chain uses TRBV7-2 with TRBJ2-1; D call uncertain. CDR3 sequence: CASSLFIEYEQFF. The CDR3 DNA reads TGTGCCAGCAGCCTCTTTATTGAATATGAGCAGTTCTTC. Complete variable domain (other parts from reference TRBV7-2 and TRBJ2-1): GAGVSQSPSNKVTEKGKDVELRCDPISGHTALYWYRQSLGQGLEFLIYFQGNSAPDKSGLPSDRFSAERTGGSVSTLTIQRTQQEDSAVYLCASSLFIEYEQFFGPGTRLTVL.